The source of this TCR beta chain is a study of blood T cell repertoires in COVID-19. V trimming: 5 bases; J trimming: 7 bases; junction bases outside the gene matches: 8. Germline assignment: CDR1 MNHEY and CDR2 SMNVEV (reference sequence). The CDR3 is 16 residues long. The table came from immunoSEQ multiplex PCR; TCRdb's copy has only in-frame clones and leaves some out. The table includes fewer than 200,000 clones, over 80% detected once. The rearrangement links TRBV27 to TRBJ2-1, with 13 bases aligning to TRBD2. This sequence was found in a woman over 75 with active or convalescent COVID-19. Sequenced input: peripheral blood. The CDR3 protein is CASSPPGLAGLNEQFF. The CDR3 bases are TGTGCCAGCAGTCCACCGGGACTAGCGGGGTTAAATGAGCAGTTCTTC.